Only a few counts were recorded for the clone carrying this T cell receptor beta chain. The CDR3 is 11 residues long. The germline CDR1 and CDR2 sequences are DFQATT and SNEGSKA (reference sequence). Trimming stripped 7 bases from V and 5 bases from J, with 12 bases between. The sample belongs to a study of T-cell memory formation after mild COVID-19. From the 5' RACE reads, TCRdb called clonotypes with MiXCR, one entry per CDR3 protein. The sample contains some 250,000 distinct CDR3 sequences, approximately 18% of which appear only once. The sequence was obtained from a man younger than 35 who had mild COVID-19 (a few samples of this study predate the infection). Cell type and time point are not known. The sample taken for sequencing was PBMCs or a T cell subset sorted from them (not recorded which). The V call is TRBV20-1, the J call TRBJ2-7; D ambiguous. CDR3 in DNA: TGCAGTGGGTTAGGGTCCGACGAGCAGTACTTC. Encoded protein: CSGLGSDEQYF.